Listed here are 2 T cell receptor beta chains from one sample, sequenced in a study of Ad26.COV2.S vaccination and SARS-CoV-2 variants. Here immunoSEQ multiplex PCR was the method, and the copy in TCRdb shows in-frame clones only, minus some. The sample consists of around 340,000 clones, approximately 90% of them appearing once. Treatment specified: about 20 received Ad26.COV2.S at low or high dose, single or two shots; a few received placebo; per-sample allocation not given. Collection of samples fell on day 63 after the first vaccine or placebo injection. The sample was peripheral blood, taken in a trial of Ad26.COV2.S vaccine versus placebo. The source of these receptors is a person aged 18-60 years who received the Ad26.COV2.S COVID-19 vaccine or a placebo.

V and J are TRBV11-2 and TRBJ2-1, with TRBD2 matching 9 bases. Germline V gene sequence: CDR1 SGHAT, CDR2 FQNNGV. The ends lost 0 bases at V and 6 bases at J; junction bases unmatched: 3. The CDR3 contains 15 residues. The CDR3 here is CASSLDSGSINEQFF. The CDR3 nucleotides read TGTGCCAGCAGCTTAGATAGCGGGAGTATCAATGAGCAGTTCTTC.

J is TRBJ2-4 and V is TRBV6-6; D not resolved. The length of the CDR3 is 14 residues. V was trimmed by 0 bases and J by 0 bases, leaving 3 bases between them. Germline values: CDR1 MNHNY, CDR2 SVGAGI (reference sequence). The CDR3 here is CASSYSQAKNIQYF. CDR3 DNA: TGTGCCAGCAGTTACTCTCAAGCCAAAAACATTCAGTACTTC.